This TCR beta chain was identified in a study of read filtering for tumor transcriptome and immune sequencing. Background on the study: Per sample, TCR-region reads ranged about 3.5 to 11 million by IR-seq, 85 to 1273 by RNA-seq.

V lost 1 base and J lost 5, with 6 bases in between. The germline V gene encodes CDR1 LNHDA and CDR2 SQIVND (reference sequence). The CDR3 runs 13 residues. This library used roughly 430 ng RNA and molecular barcoded adaptors spanning alpha/delta and beta/gamma chains. TCRdb used MiXCR to reprocess the reads, holding one entry per CDR3 protein. The sample includes some 130,000 distinct CDR3 sequences, about an eighth seen only once; the top ten take more than 9.5%. This clonotype is judged medium-sized. V usage is TRBV19 and J usage is TRBJ2-1; no definite D call. This receptor was identified in a donor older than 35 with multiple myeloma. The material sequenced was a population of CD138-negative cells sorted from bone marrow. CDR3 in DNA: TGTGCCAGTAGTATAGCTTGGAACAATGAGCAGTTCTTC. Translating gives CASSIAWNNEQFF.